Listed below are T cell receptor beta chains from one sample, sequenced in a study of blood T cell repertoires in COVID-19. Sequenced by immunoSEQ multiplex PCR; TCRdb stores in-frame clones only, minus some. The sample includes 300,000 to 400,000 clones, roughly 87% of them seen just once. The sample was peripheral blood. The receptors derive from a middle-aged man with active or convalescent COVID-19. CDR3s include the opening cysteine and the closing phenylalanine or tryptophan. The D gene is left open where the match is weak. Size tells how often a clone was seen (once, few, many) or the class of an expanded clone, and some rows leave it out.

cdr3_nt	cdr3_aa	d_call	clone_size	v_call	j_call
TGTGCCAGCAGCGGAGACAGTGACACTGAAGCTTTCTTT	CASSGDSDTEAFF	NA	few	TRBV5-6	TRBJ1-1
TGTGCCAGCAGCTTCAGACTCAGTGGCACAGATACGCAGTATTTT	CASSFRLSGTDTQYF	NA	NA	TRBV7-2	TRBJ2-3
TGCGCCAGCAGTGACTCCAAACAGGGGGCCTATGGCTACACCTTC	CASSDSKQGAYGYTF	TRBD1	NA	TRBV10-1	TRBJ1-2
TGCGCCAGCAGCCAGGAGGTCGGGAGCACCGGGGAGCTGTTTTTT	CASSQEVGSTGELFF	NA	NA	TRBV5-1	TRBJ2-2
TGCGCCAGCAGCTCGGAGGCGACCCCTGAAGCTTTCTTT	CASSSEATPEAFF	NA	once	TRBV10-2	TRBJ1-1
TGTGCCAGCAGTTTTAACGCCGGGACAGCTCTAAGGAGCAATCAGCCCCAGCATTTT	CASSFNAGTALRSNQPQHF	TRBD1	NA	TRBV28	TRBJ1-5
TGTGCCAGCAGCGGCGAGACAGGGGGTGGCAACTATGGCTACACCTTC	CASSGETGGGNYGYTF	TRBD1	NA	TRBV9	TRBJ1-2
TGTGCCAGCAGCTTTAGCGGGGGGGCCTCGTACGAGCAGTACTTC	CASSFSGGASYEQYF	TRBD2	NA	TRBV7-2	TRBJ2-7
TGTGCCAGCTCAGCTAGAGCGGGGAACACCGGGGAGCTGTTTTTT	CASSARAGNTGELFF	NA	few	TRBV18	TRBJ2-2
TGTGCCAGCAGCCAAGGACTAACCACTGAAGCTTTCTTT	CASSQGLTTEAFF	NA	NA	TRBV14	TRBJ1-1
TGCGCCAGCAGCTTGGAGGGGGTCTCTGGAAACACCATATATTTT	CASSLEGVSGNTIYF	NA	NA	TRBV5-1	TRBJ1-3
TGTGCCAGCAGCGCCAGGACTAGCGGGGGGATAGAGACCCAGTACTTC	CASSARTSGGIETQYF	TRBD2	once	TRBV9	TRBJ2-5
TGTGCCACCAGTGATGGACTAGCGGAACAGTACTTC	CATSDGLAEQYF	TRBD2	few	TRBV24-1	TRBJ2-5
TGTGCCAGCTCACCCACTCGGGCAGGGGGCGATTCACCCCTCCACTTT	CASSPTRAGGDSPLHF	TRBD1	NA	TRBV18	TRBJ1-6
TGTGCCAGCAGCTACACACGGGAAACTGAAGCTTTCTTT	CASSYTRETEAFF	NA	NA	TRBV7-2	TRBJ1-1
TGTGCCAGCAGCCCCCCAACTGGAAACACCATATATTTT	CASSPPTGNTIYF	NA	NA	TRBV11-2	TRBJ1-3
TGTGCCAGCTCACCCGGAACGGGACAGATGAACACCGGGGAGCTGTTTTTT	CASSPGTGQMNTGELFF	TRBD1	few	TRBV18	TRBJ2-2
TGTGCCAGCAGCCTGGGGACTAGCGGGGGGCAGTACGAGCAGTACTTC	CASSLGTSGGQYEQYF	TRBD2	NA	TRBV4-2	TRBJ2-7
TGTGCCAGCAGTTTAGCCGGGAACAGCTATGGCTACACCTTC	CASSLAGNSYGYTF	NA	NA	TRBV28	TRBJ1-2
TGTGCCAGCAGTTCGGACAGGGGGACTCAGCCCCAGCATTTT	CASSSDRGTQPQHF	TRBD1	NA	TRBV27	TRBJ1-5
TGTGCCAGTACCTCGGACAGGGGAGAGTTTGGCTACACCTTC	CASTSDRGEFGYTF	TRBD1	NA	TRBV19	TRBJ1-2
TGTGCCAGCACACTAGCGGGAATGGAGACCCAGTACTTC	CASTLAGMETQYF	TRBD2	NA	TRBV28	TRBJ2-5
TGCAGCGTTCAGGGCACAGATACGCAGTATTTT	CSVQGTDTQYF	NA	NA	TRBV29-1	TRBJ2-3
TGCGCCAGCAGTGAGTTGCACAGGGGCCCTAACACTGAAGCTTTCTTT	CASSELHRGPNTEAFF	TRBD1	NA	TRBV10-2	TRBJ1-1
TGTGCCAGTACGGCCAGGAACTATGGCTACACCTTC	CASTARNYGYTF	NA	NA	TRBV19	TRBJ1-2
TGTGCCAGCAGCTTAGATGAGAGGGGGCCGTCACCCCTCCACTTT	CASSLDERGPSPLHF	TRBD1	few	TRBV11-2	TRBJ1-6
TGTGCCAGCAGAAAACAGGGGGGGCTTTACAATGAGCAGTTCTTC	CASRKQGGLYNEQFF	NA	NA	TRBV27	TRBJ2-1
TGTGCCAGCAGCCATAGCGGGAACCGGGTCAATGAGCAGTTCTTC	CASSHSGNRVNEQFF	TRBD2	NA	TRBV7-2	TRBJ2-1
TGTGCCAGCAGGCAGGGCAGCGGGAGCACTGAAGCTTTCTTT	CASRQGSGSTEAFF	NA	few	TRBV7-3	TRBJ1-1
TGTGCCAGCTCACCACCAGCAGGGGTAACCTCTGGGGAGCAGTACTTC	CASSPPAGVTSGEQYF	NA	few	TRBV18	TRBJ2-7
TGCGCCAGCAGCCCACTAGCGGGCGCGAACCAAGAGACCCAGTACTTC	CASSPLAGANQETQYF	TRBD2	once	TRBV5-1	TRBJ2-5
TGTGCCAGCAGTTTACAGGGGCTTTACGAGCAGTACTTC	CASSLQGLYEQYF	NA	NA	TRBV28	TRBJ2-7
TGTGCCAGCAGTTTTAGCGGTAGCACAGATACGCAGTATTTT	CASSFSGSTDTQYF	NA	NA	TRBV6-6	TRBJ2-3
TGTGCCAGCAGTGAATACCCTACTAGCGGGAGCTCAGATACGCAGTATTTT	CASSEYPTSGSSDTQYF	TRBD2	NA	TRBV6-1	TRBJ2-3
TGTGCCAGCAGTGTCGCGGGAGGGATCACAGATACGCAGTATTTT	CASSVAGGITDTQYF	TRBD2	once	TRBV2	TRBJ2-3
TGTGCCAGCAGGACCGGACAGGGCGGCTATGGCTACACCTTC	CASRTGQGGYGYTF	TRBD1	NA	TRBV28	TRBJ1-2